One and the same sample provided the 19 T cell receptor beta chains below, sequenced in a study of blood T cells in healthy people across ages. PCR was performed a second time for roughly 7 to 12 cycles using a sample-barcoded 5' primer and a J-beta primer mix. TCRdb re-derived calls from the 5' RACE reads in MiXCR, one entry per CDR3 protein. The sample includes around 990,000 distinct CDR3 sequences, approximately 25% of them seen just once. These data also featured in a second study, about T cells of mothers and their children.

Sequencing was done on a sample of blood. These receptor sequences come from a girl between 2 and 10 years old in good health.

The rearrangement links TRBV29-1 to TRBJ2-1; 9 bases match TRBD2. This CDR3 spans 14 amino acids. Unmatched junction bases numbered 2, after V lost 2 bases and J lost 3 bases. Germline V gene lookup returns CDR1 SQVTM and CDR2 ANQGSEA. This CDR3 reads CSVELAGIYNEQFF. In DNA form, the CDR3 reads TGCAGCGTTGAACTAGCGGGAATCTACAATGAGCAGTTCTTC.

This clonotype has a single count. The CDR3 region has the DNA TGTGCCAGCAGCCCCGGGACTAGCGGAGCCTTCGAGCAGTACTTC. It is translated as CASSPGTSGAFEQYF. The chain is built from TRBV28 and TRBJ2-7, with TRBD2 matching over 11 bases. V shed 6 bases and J 6 bases; nucleotides not matched to a gene: 10. Per the germline V gene, CDR1 is MDHEN and CDR2 is SYDVKM. The length of the CDR3 is 15 residues.

This clonotype was counted once. The V call is TRBV7-8, the J call TRBJ2-3, with TRBD2 as a possible D gene (5 bases). The CDR3 loop spans 18 amino acids. The germline CDR1 and CDR2 sequences are SGHVS and FQNEAQ. Deletions cut 5 bases from V and 0 bases from J, with 21 bases between. The CDR3 nucleotides read TGTGCCAGCAGCCAGGAAGCGGCCCGCACCGCTAGCACAGATACGCAGTATTTT. Translated, it gives CASSQEAARTASTDTQYF.

J is TRBJ2-1 and V is TRBV5-6; D gene ambiguous. The CDR3 is 13 amino acids. Germline-derived CDR1 and CDR2 are SGHDT and YYEEEE. Deletions cut 1 base from V and 5 bases from J, with 7 bases between. The chain's CDR3 is CASSLNSDNEQFF. For the CDR3, the DNA is TGTGCCAGCAGCTTGAACAGCGACAATGAGCAGTTCTTC.

This clonotype was recorded a few times. The chain recombines TRBV27 with TRBJ2-5, with D perhaps matching TRBD2 (5 bases). The CDR3 has 15 residues. Deletions cut 6 bases from V and 5 bases from J, with 19 bases between. Germline V CDR1 and CDR2: MNHEY, SMNVEV (reference sequence). Here the CDR3 DNA reads TGTGCCAGCAGCCAGTATATGAGGGTAACCGAGACCCAGTACTTC. This encodes CASSQYMRVTETQYF.

This clonotype was observed a handful of times. The chain uses TRBV4-2 and TRBJ2-2, with 9 bases matching TRBD2. This CDR3 region has 15 residues. Germline V lookup: CDR1 LGHNA, CDR2 YNFKEQ. J lost 6 bases, V lost 8 bases, and 10 bases had no gene match. The DNA of the CDR3 is TGTGCCAGCGGCGGGGGGGCCGATTACTCCGGGGAGCTGTTTTTT. Protein product: CASGGGADYSGELFF.

Worth noting for this clonotype: A read error may produce the germline difference seen at one junction end. The V call is TRBV28, the J call TRBJ2-5; the D gene is possibly TRBD2 (5 bases). CDR1 and CDR2 from the germline V gene are MDHEN and SYDVKM. The CDR3 runs to 13 residues. CDR3 nucleotides: TGTGCCAGCAGTTTCTCGACTCGGGATCCTCTACACTTC. Encoded protein: CASSFSTRDPLHF.

This clonotype was counted a few times. A junction boundary mismatches the germline segment, possibly from a read error. V usage is TRBV24-1 and J usage is TRBJ1-2, with 9 bases identical to TRBD1. The CDR3 spans 14 residues. The germline CDR1 and CDR2 sequences are KGHDR and SFDVKD. Here the CDR3 reads CATSDAGTGLGNTF. The CDR3 DNA reads TGTGCCACCAGTGACGCCGGGACAGGGCTTGGCAACACCTTC.

In this sample, this clonotype turned up a few times. The chain is built from TRBV9 and TRBJ2-1, with TRBD2 matching 7 bases. There are 15 residues in the CDR3. Germline V lookup: CDR1 SGDLS, CDR2 YYNGEE. The V segment lost 3 bases and the J segment 7 bases; nucleotides outside the gene matches: 10. The DNA of the CDR3 is TGTGCCAGCAGCGCGAGCGGGACCTGGGGGAATGAGCAGTTCTTC. This sequence encodes CASSASGTWGNEQFF.

This clonotype was observed a handful of times. This chain uses TRBV5-1 with TRBJ1-1; 8 bases are shared with TRBD1. CDR3 length equals 14 residues. J was trimmed by 5 bases and V by 2 bases; bases with no gene match: 5. The germline V gene encodes CDR1 SGHRS and CDR2 YFSETQ. CDR3 region: CASSLEGQETEAFF. DNA for the CDR3: TGCGCCAGCAGCTTAGAGGGACAGGAAACTGAAGCTTTCTTT. The whole variable domain, remainder taken from reference TRBV5-1 and TRBJ1-1, is KAGVTQTPRYLIKTRGQQVTLSCSPISGHRSVSWYQQTPGQGLQFLFEYFSETQRNKGNFPGRFSGRQFSNSRSEMNVSTLELGDSALYLCASSLEGQETEAFFGQGTRLTVV.

The V call is TRBV29-1, the J call TRBJ2-3; weak D call: TRBD2 (5 bases). V lost 4 bases and J 5 bases, leaving 13 bases between the germline ends. The CDR3 consists of 13 residues. Per germline, CDR1 SQVTM and CDR2 ANQGSEA. The CDR3 reads CSVGLERRDTQYF. As DNA, the CDR3 is TGCAGCGTTGGGTTGGAGCGGAGAGATACGCAGTATTTT.

The chain recombines TRBV20-1 with TRBJ1-2; tentatively, D is TRBD1 (5 bases). The germline V and J ends were trimmed by 0 bases and 9 bases, with 17 bases remaining between them. Germline V gene data show CDR1 as DFQATT and CDR2 as SNEGSKA (reference sequence). The CDR3 has 14 residues. This CDR3 reads CSAREELDSRRYTF. CDR3 bases: TGCAGTGCTAGAGAAGAGTTAGACAGCCGCCGCTACACCTTC.

This clonotype was picked up many times. This chain uses TRBV9 with TRBJ2-3; D call uncertain. Germline CDR1 and CDR2: SGDLS and YYNGEE. V was pared by 3 bases and J by 0 bases, with 8 bases between. The length of the CDR3 is 14 residues. CDR3 in DNA: TGTGCCAGCAGCGGGCGATGGAGCACAGATACGCAGTATTTT. This gives the protein CASSGRWSTDTQYF.

In its sample, this clonotype was seen a few times. J is TRBJ2-5 and V is TRBV7-2, with a tentative D call TRBD1 (7 bases). The CDR3 is 14 amino acids. Trimming cost V 0 bases and J 6 bases, with 11 bases left between them. Germline V CDR1 and CDR2: SGHTA, FQGNSA. For the CDR3, the DNA is TGTGCCAGCAGCTTAGCGGAGGGGGCAAAGACCCAGTACTTC. Amino acids: CASSLAEGAKTQYF.

The sample holds a few counts of this clonotype. The rearrangement uses TRBV29-1 and TRBJ2-5; 9 positions match TRBD1. Germline V gene data show CDR1 as SQVTM and CDR2 as ANQGSEA. J lost 5 bases, V lost 6 bases, and 16 bases had no gene match. This CDR3 has 16 amino acids. As DNA, the CDR3 is TGCAGCGTGATTAACTTCGGGACAGGGCGAAGGGAGACCCAGTACTTC. Translating it yields CSVINFGTGRRETQYF.

This chain connects TRBV12-3 or TRBV12-4 to TRBJ2-1; TRBD2 matches 11 bases. This CDR3 has 17 residues. With V trimmed by 3 bases and J by 7 bases, 11 bases remained unmatched. For the CDR3, the DNA is TGTGCCAGCAGTTTGAGAGGGTGGCCTAGCGGGGGGAATGAGCAGTTCTTC. It specifies CASSLRGWPSGGNEQFF.

This clonotype came up many times. The gene calls are TRBV5-1 and TRBJ2-1; unclear D gene. The CDR3 has 16 residues. Trimming cost V 1 base and J 1 base, with 12 bases left between them. Germline V lookup: CDR1 SGHRS, CDR2 YFSETQ. Written as DNA, the CDR3 is TGCGCCAGCAGCTTGTTTGGTTTAGGGTCCTACAATGAGCAGTTCTTC. It encodes CASSLFGLGSYNEQFF.

This clonotype was observed a few times. The chain uses TRBV7-9 and TRBJ2-5; D tentatively reads TRBD1 or TRBD2 (5 bases each). This CDR3 has 15 residues. From germline, CDR1 is SEHNR and CDR2 FQNEAQ (reference sequence). V lost 0 bases to trimming and J lost 5 bases, with 13 bases between them. This CDR3 is CASSLAWGPGETQYF. CDR3 coding DNA: TGTGCCAGCAGCTTAGCATGGGGACCAGGGGAGACCCAGTACTTC.

This clonotype has a handful of counts. The chain has TRBV29-1 and TRBJ1-1, with D possibly matching TRBD1 (6 bases). The ends were cut back, 6 bases at V and 3 bases at J, with 8 bases in the middle. CDR3 length: 11 residues. CDR1 SQVTM and CDR2 ANQGSEA come from the germline V gene. Written as DNA, the CDR3 is TGCAGCGTCCAGGGGTACACTGAAGCTTTCTTT. The encoded protein is CSVQGYTEAFF.